This TCR beta chain was sequenced for a study of cytomegalovirus exposure and HLA in healthy donors. Study-wide results and caveats: Because they were indistinguishable, some V segments, including TRBV6-2 and TRBV6-3, were excluded. A likely sequencing artifact accounted for one observed cluster of highly shared sequence variants. Reportedly, cytomegalovirus status was diagnosed with high sensitivity and specificity.

Vbeta (60) and Jbeta (13) primers were used in the PCR. Produced via immunoSEQ multiplex PCR; TCRdb's table is partial and in-frame only. The data hold roughly 110,000 clones, with 82% observed a single time. Though probably carrying unrecorded immune exposures, donors were nominally healthy at sampling. This clone was counted a single time. The antigen is unknown. Trimming left V 1 base short and J 8 bases short, with 18 bases between. The germline gives CDR1 SGHRS, CDR2 YFSETQ. The CDR3 covers 15 residues. The TCR originated in a man aged 25-45 years in good health and CMV-seropositive. This rearrangement joins TRBV5-1 to TRBJ1-1; a weak D match, TRBD1 (5 bases). Sequencing used PBMCs. The CDR3 bases are TGCGCCAGCAGCTTGCTCTCCACCGGGGGGGAAGAAGCTTTCTTT. Residues: CASSLLSTGGEEAFF.